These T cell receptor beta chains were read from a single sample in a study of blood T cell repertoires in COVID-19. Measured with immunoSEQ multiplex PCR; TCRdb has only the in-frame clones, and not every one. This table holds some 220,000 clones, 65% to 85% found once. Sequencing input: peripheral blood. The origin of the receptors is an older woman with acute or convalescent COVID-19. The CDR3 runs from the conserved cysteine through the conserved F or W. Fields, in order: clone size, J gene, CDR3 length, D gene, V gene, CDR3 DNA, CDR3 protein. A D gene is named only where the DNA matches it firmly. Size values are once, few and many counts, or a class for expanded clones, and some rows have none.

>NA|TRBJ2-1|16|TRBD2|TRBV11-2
TGTGCCAGCCGGACCATAAGCGGGGGAGATTACAATGAGCAGTTCTTC
CASRTISGGDYNEQFF
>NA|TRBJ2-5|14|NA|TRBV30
TGTGCCTCGAGCACTCGGGGGAGCGCGTGGACCCAGTACTTC
CASSTRGSAWTQYF
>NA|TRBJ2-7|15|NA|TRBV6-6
TGTGCCAGCAGTTACGGGGCAGGGCACTCCTACGAGCAGTACTTC
CASSYGAGHSYEQYF
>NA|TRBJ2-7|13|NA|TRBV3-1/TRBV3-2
TGTGCCAGCAGCCAAGCCCCCCAACTACGGCAGTACTTC
CASSQAPQLRQYF
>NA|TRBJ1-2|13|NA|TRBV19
TGTGCCAGTAGTATAGAGAGCTCCTATGGCTACACCTTC
CASSIESSYGYTF
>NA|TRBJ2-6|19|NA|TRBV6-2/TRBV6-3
TGTGCCAGCAGTCTCGCGGGGATGGGGGTTAGCTCTGGGGCCAACGTCCTGACTTTC
CASSLAGMGVSSGANVLTF
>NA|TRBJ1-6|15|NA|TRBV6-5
TGTGCCAGCAGTTACTCGCCCAGGGCTAATTCACCCCTCCACTTT
CASSYSPRANSPLHF
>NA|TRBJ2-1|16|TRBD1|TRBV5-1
TGCGCCAGCAGCCTCACCTGGACAGGGTCCTACAATGAGCAGTTCTTC
CASSLTWTGSYNEQFF
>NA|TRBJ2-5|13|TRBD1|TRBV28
TGTGCCAGCAGGGGGACAGGGGGAGAGACCCAGTACTTC
CASRGTGGETQYF
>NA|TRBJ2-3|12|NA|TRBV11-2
TGTGCCAGCAGCCACCGAGTGGATACGCAGTATTTT
CASSHRVDTQYF
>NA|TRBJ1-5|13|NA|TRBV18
TGTGCCAGCTCACCTGAGTCCGTTCAGCCCCAGCATTTT
CASSPESVQPQHF
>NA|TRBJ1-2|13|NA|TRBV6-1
TGTGCCAGCAGTGAGGGGCAGGGCTATGGCTACACCTTC
CASSEGQGYGYTF
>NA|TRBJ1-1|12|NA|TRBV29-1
TGCAGCGTATTGCACAGTGACACTGAAGCTTTCTTT
CSVLHSDTEAFF
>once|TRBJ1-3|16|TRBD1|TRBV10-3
TGTGCCATCAGGGACAGGGAAATCTTTGCTGGAAACACCATATATTTT
CAIRDREIFAGNTIYF
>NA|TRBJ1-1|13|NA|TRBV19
TGTGCCAGTAGTATAGCAGTGAACACTGAAGCTTTCTTT
CASSIAVNTEAFF